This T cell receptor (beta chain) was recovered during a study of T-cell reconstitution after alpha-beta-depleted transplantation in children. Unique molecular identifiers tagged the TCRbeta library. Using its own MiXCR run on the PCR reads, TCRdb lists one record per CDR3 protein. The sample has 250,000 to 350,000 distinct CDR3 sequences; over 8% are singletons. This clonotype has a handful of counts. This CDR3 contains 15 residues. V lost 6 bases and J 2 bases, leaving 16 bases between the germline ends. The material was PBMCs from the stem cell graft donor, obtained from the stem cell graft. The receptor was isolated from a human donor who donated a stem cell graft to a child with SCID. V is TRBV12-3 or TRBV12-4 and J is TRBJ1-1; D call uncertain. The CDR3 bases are TGTGCCAGCAGACCCCTACTAGATGTTAACACTGAAGCTTTCTTT. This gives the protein CASRPLLDVNTEAFF.